Listed below are T cell receptor beta chains from one sample, sequenced in a study of cytomegalovirus exposure and HLA in healthy donors. The data were produced by immunoSEQ multiplex PCR, yet TCRdb's version contains in-frame clones alone and is incomplete. Counted here are roughly 110,000 clones, 65% to 80% occurring once; the ten biggest clones make up around 4.9%. The sample comprised PBMCs. The origin of the receptors is a man younger than 40 in good health and CMV-seropositive. The CDR3 runs from the conserved cysteine through the conserved F or W. The D gene is left open where the match is weak. Clone size is given for some rows only: seen once, a few or many times, or a class if the clone is expanded.

v_call	clone_size	cdr3_length	j_call	d_call	cdr3_nt	cdr3_aa
TRBV6-5	.	13	TRBJ2-7	TRBD1	TGTGCCAGCAGGTGGGACAGGGTGGCCGAGCAGTACTTC	CASRWDRVAEQYF
TRBV6-5	few	15	TRBJ2-3	TRBD1	TGTGCCAGCAGTTCAGGGACAGGGGGAAGGGATACGCAGTATTTT	CASSSGTGGRDTQYF
TRBV6-5	.	15	TRBJ2-7	TRBD1	TGTGCCAGCAGCTATACAGGGGGTGGAACCTACGAGCAGTACTTC	CASSYTGGGTYEQYF
TRBV4-2	.	15	TRBJ2-7	.	TGTGCCAGCAGCCAAGGTCTCGGCCCGGGCTACGAGCAGTACTTC	CASSQGLGPGYEQYF
TRBV6-1	few	14	TRBJ1-5	.	TGTGCCAGCATTAGCCTTCTTGGTCGTCAGCCCCAGCATTTT	CASISLLGRQPQHF
TRBV19	.	14	TRBJ2-5	.	TGTGCCAGTAGTATAAAGGAGGTGAGGGAGACCCAGTACTTC	CASSIKEVRETQYF
TRBV2	.	12	TRBJ1-1	.	TGTGCCAGCAGTGCCCAGGGGAGAGCAGCTTTCTTT	CASSAQGRAAFF
TRBV7-9	few	13	TRBJ1-1	.	TGTGCCAGCAGCATTGCACAGAACACTGAAGCTTTCTTT	CASSIAQNTEAFF
TRBV2	.	14	TRBJ2-1	.	TGTGCCAGCAGGCAAGTTAGCTCCTACAATGAGCAGTTCTTC	CASRQVSSYNEQFF
TRBV5-1	.	14	TRBJ2-2	.	TGCGCCAGCAGCTTGGTGGGGGCGGCCGGGGAGCTGTTTTTT	CASSLVGAAGELFF
TRBV7-9	.	14	TRBJ2-5	TRBD2	TGTGCCAGCAGCTTCCCGACTAGCGGGGAGACCCAGTACTTC	CASSFPTSGETQYF
TRBV10-1	.	17	TRBJ2-7	.	TGCGCCAGCAGTGGGGACAAGGTGGACTCCGAGGCCCCCGAGCAGTACTTC	CASSGDKVDSEAPEQYF
TRBV5-1	.	14	TRBJ1-1	.	TGCGCCAGCGCCGCGACAGGCATGAACACTGAAGCTTTCTTT	CASAATGMNTEAFF
TRBV5-1	.	12	TRBJ1-2	.	TGCGCCAGCAGCTTGGACAGGGTCGGCTACACCTTC	CASSLDRVGYTF
TRBV28	.	14	TRBJ2-1	TRBD2	TGTGCCAGCAGTCCTAGCGGGGGGCTGACAGAGCAGTTCTTC	CASSPSGGLTEQFF
TRBV29-1	.	13	TRBJ1-1	.	TGCAGCGTTGGGGCAGGGGAGGGGACTGAAGCTTTCTTT	CSVGAGEGTEAFF
TRBV4-1	.	15	TRBJ2-7	.	TGCGCCAGCAGCCAAGGGGCAGGGTTCTCCTACGAGCAGTACTTC	CASSQGAGFSYEQYF
TRBV4-2	.	15	TRBJ2-7	.	TGTGCCAGCAGCCAAGATCTACAGAGAGTCTACGAGCAGTACTTC	CASSQDLQRVYEQYF
TRBV28	few	16	TRBJ2-7	.	TGTGCCAGCAGTAACCCTTTTAAGCTCCGCTCCTACGAGCAGTACTTC	CASSNPFKLRSYEQYF
TRBV28	.	15	TRBJ2-1	.	TGTGCCAGCAAGCCGAACAGGAGATCCGGCAATGAGCAGTTCTTC	CASKPNRRSGNEQFF
TRBV18	few	13	TRBJ1-1	TRBD1	TGTGCCAGCTCACCAACAGGGGACACTGAAGCTTTCTTT	CASSPTGDTEAFF
TRBV5-1	.	22	TRBJ2-1	TRBD2	TGCGCCAGCAGCTTGGGGGGCTTAGCTAGCGGGTCCTATACCTTCGGATGGAATGAGCAGTTCTTC	CASSLGGLASGSYTFGWNEQFF
TRBV19	.	14	TRBJ2-3	.	TGTGCCACCACCCGCAGACAGAGCACAGATACGCAGTATTTT	CATTRRQSTDTQYF
TRBV5-6	.	14	TRBJ2-5	TRBD2	TGTGCCAGCAGCTTGCTAGCGGGGGAAGAGACCCAGTACTTC	CASSLLAGEETQYF
TRBV7-9	once	12	TRBJ1-1	.	TGTTCCAGCAGCTTGCCAGGGTCTGAAGCTTTCTTT	CSSSLPGSEAFF
TRBV14	.	14	TRBJ2-7	.	TGTGCCAGCAGTCAGACCGGGATAACCTACGAGCAGTACTTC	CASSQTGITYEQYF
TRBV2	few	13	TRBJ1-3	.	TGTGCCAGCAGTGAACCACTTGGAAACACCATATATTTT	CASSEPLGNTIYF
TRBV5-6	.	13	TRBJ1-5	.	TGTGCCAGCAGCTGGGGGGGGGCCAGGCCCCAGCATTTT	CASSWGGARPQHF
TRBV27	medium-sized	15	TRBJ2-6	.	TGTGCCAGCAGTTTGATACAGTCTGGGGCCAACGTCCTGACTTTC	CASSLIQSGANVLTF
TRBV28	.	14	TRBJ1-1	.	TGTGCCAGCAGGGAGACAGGACTGAACACTGAAGCTTTCTTT	CASRETGLNTEAFF
TRBV19	.	16	TRBJ2-7	TRBD1	TGTGCCAGTAGTGAATCACAGAGGGGGCTCGCCTACGAGCAGTACTTC	CASSESQRGLAYEQYF
TRBV7-6	.	19	TRBJ1-1	.	TGTGCCAGCAGCTTATGGGCCCCAGGGAGGGGACTTAGGAACACTGAAGCTTTCTTT	CASSLWAPGRGLRNTEAFF
TRBV5-6	once	16	TRBJ1-5	TRBD1	TGTGCCAGCAGCTTGTCGGGACAGTATAGCAATCAGCCCCAGCATTTT	CASSLSGQYSNQPQHF
TRBV4-2	.	15	TRBJ1-5	.	TGTGCCAGCAGCCAAGTGGGCCAGGTTAATCAGCCCCAGCATTTT	CASSQVGQVNQPQHF
TRBV25-1	.	16	TRBJ2-1	TRBD2	TGTGCCAGCAGTGATCCAGTAGCGGGGGCGGGAAATGAGCAGTTCTTC	CASSDPVAGAGNEQFF
TRBV9	.	16	TRBJ2-1	TRBD1	TGTGCCAGCAGCGCGACCTTACAGGGGGCGGGGAATGAGCAGTTCTTC	CASSATLQGAGNEQFF
TRBV4-3	once	15	TRBJ2-2	TRBD2	TGCGCCAGCAGCCCCGGGAGGTCGGTCACCGGGGAGCTGTTTTTT	CASSPGRSVTGELFF
TRBV11-2	.	12	TRBJ2-5	.	TGTGCCAGCTCCAGCGGGTGGGAGACCCAGTACTTC	CASSSGWETQYF
TRBV6-6	.	15	TRBJ1-3	TRBD1	TGTACCAGCAGTTACTCGGGACAGGGGAGAAACACCATATATTTT	CTSSYSGQGRNTIYF
TRBV27	.	15	TRBJ2-5	.	TGTGCCAGCAGTCCTCCCCCGGGAGCCCAAGAGACCCAGTACTTC	CASSPPPGAQETQYF
TRBV6-6	few	14	TRBJ1-1	.	TGTGCCACCCAGGAGGGAGGACGAAACACTGAAGCTTTCTTT	CATQEGGRNTEAFF
TRBV5-1	.	17	TRBJ2-1	.	TGCGCCAGCAGCTTGGTTCGCGGGGGCCTCTCCTACAATGAGCAGTTCTTC	CASSLVRGGLSYNEQFF
TRBV25-1	.	16	TRBJ2-7	.	TGTGCCAGCAGTGATGACCCCCGGGGTAGCTCCTACGAGCAGTACTTC	CASSDDPRGSSYEQYF
TRBV10-3	.	13	TRBJ1-1	TRBD1	TGTGCCATCAGCTCGGACAGGGCAACTGAAGCTTTCTTT	CAISSDRATEAFF
TRBV5-6	few	15	TRBJ1-1	TRBD1	TGTGCCAGCAGCTTGGTGCCCGGACAGGGGTCTGAAGCTTTCTTT	CASSLVPGQGSEAFF
TRBV7-2	once	14	TRBJ1-3	.	TGTGCCAGCAGACCTGGAGGCTCTGGAAACACCATATATTTT	CASRPGGSGNTIYF
TRBV7-9	.	15	TRBJ1-6	.	TGTGCCAGCAGCGCGAGCAGGGCGAGTGGTTCACCCCTCCACTTT	CASSASRASGSPLHF
TRBV7-6	.	13	TRBJ2-3	.	TGTGCCAGCAGCTTAAACTCTGCAGATACGCAGTATTTT	CASSLNSADTQYF
TRBV6-1	.	17	TRBJ2-2	TRBD1	TGTGCCAGCAGTGATACACAGGGGGCCCTTAGTCCAGGGGAGCTGTTTTTT	CASSDTQGALSPGELFF
TRBV11-2	.	13	TRBJ1-3	.	TGTGCCAGCAGCCCCCGCTCTGGAAACACCATATATTTT	CASSPRSGNTIYF
TRBV5-1	few	14	TRBJ1-1	.	TGCGCCAGCAGCTTGGGCAGGGGGAACACTGAAGCTTTCTTT	CASSLGRGNTEAFF
TRBV6-5	once	16	TRBJ1-6	.	TGTGCCAGCAGTTACGGCAACTCGGAGAGGAATTCACCCCTCCACTTT	CASSYGNSERNSPLHF
TRBV11-2	.	16	TRBJ1-1	.	TGTGCCAGCAGCTTTGGCAGTTCCGTTTTGAACACTGAAGCTTTCTTT	CASSFGSSVLNTEAFF
TRBV4-1	.	15	TRBJ2-7	.	TGCGCCAGCAGCCCCGCCGAGGGCGCAAACTACGAGCAGTACTTC	CASSPAEGANYEQYF
TRBV18	once	15	TRBJ2-7	TRBD1	TGTGCCAGCTCACGATTGACAGGGGCCAGCCCCGAGCAGTACTTC	CASSRLTGASPEQYF
TRBV7-2	many	16	TRBJ2-3	TRBD2	TGTGCCAGCAGCTTATCCGGGGGGGCCGTCGGAGATACGCAGTATTTT	CASSLSGGAVGDTQYF
TRBV7-9	few	13	TRBJ1-4	TRBD1	TGTGCCAGCAGCTCAGGGGGAAGAGAAAAACTGTTTTTT	CASSSGGREKLFF
TRBV11-2	.	16	TRBJ2-7	TRBD1	TGTGCCAGCGCCCCGTCAGTGGACAGGGTAGGCCACGAGCAGTACTTC	CASAPSVDRVGHEQYF
TRBV4-2	few	13	TRBJ1-1	.	TGTGCCAGCAGCCAGTTCCGCGACACTGAAGCTTTCTTT	CASSQFRDTEAFF